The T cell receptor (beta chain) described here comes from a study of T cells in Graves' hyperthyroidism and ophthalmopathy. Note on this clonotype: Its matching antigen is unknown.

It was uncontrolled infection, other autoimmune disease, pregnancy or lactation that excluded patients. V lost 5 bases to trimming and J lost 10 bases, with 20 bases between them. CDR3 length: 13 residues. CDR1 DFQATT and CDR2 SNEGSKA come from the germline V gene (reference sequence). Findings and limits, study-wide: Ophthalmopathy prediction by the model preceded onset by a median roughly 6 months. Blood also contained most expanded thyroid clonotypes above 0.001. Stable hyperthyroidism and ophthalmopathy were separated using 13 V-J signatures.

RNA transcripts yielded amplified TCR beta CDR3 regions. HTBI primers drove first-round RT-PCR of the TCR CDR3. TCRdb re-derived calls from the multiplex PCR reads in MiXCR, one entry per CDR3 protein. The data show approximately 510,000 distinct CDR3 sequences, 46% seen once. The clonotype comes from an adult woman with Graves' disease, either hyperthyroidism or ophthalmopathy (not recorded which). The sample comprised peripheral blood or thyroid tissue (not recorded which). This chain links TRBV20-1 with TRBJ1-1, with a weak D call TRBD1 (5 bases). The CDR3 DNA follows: TGCAGTGCTGGGACCGGGACTGTACTTGGAGCTTTCTTT. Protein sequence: CSAGTGTVLGAFF.